This entry is about one T cell receptor beta chain. Its target is not known. Other DNA sequences from this sample encode an identical CDR3 as well. The V gene's germline CDR1 is GTSNPN and CDR2 SVGIG (reference sequence). V gave up 3 bases and J gave up 3 bases, with 9 bases separating them. The CDR3 totals 12 residues. These data are taken from a study of T cell responses to AZD1222 COVID-19 vaccine. Produced via immunoSEQ multiplex PCR; TCRdb's table is partial and in-frame only. The repertoire holds 150,000 to 200,000 clones, with more than 75% as singletons. Findings of the study overall: No day 14 peak samples; only post-peak repertoires were characterized. Reports say nearly half of spike-specific TCRs go after unmutated variant regions. The donor group comprised mostly white British people and more females; the analysis possibly underestimated clonal diversity.

The receptor was derived from an adult who received the AZD1222 COVID-19 vaccine. The sequences come from peripheral blood, collected 28 days after the second AZD1222 dose. The V and J genes are TRBV30 and TRBJ2-7; the D call may be TRBD1 or TRBD2 (5 bases each). CDR3 region: CAWSGTGYEQYF. CDR3 nucleotide sequence: TGTGCCTGGAGCGGGACGGGCTACGAGCAGTACTTC.